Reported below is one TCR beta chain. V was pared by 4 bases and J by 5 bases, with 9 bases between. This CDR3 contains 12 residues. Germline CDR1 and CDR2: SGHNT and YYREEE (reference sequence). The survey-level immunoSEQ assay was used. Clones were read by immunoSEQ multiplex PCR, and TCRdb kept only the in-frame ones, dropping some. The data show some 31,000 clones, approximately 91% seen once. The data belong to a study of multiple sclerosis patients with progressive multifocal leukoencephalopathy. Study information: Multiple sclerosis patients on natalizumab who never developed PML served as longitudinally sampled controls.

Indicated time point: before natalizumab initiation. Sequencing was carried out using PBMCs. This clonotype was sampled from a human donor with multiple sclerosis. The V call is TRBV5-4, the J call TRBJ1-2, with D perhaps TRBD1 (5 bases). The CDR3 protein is CASSVDTYGYTF. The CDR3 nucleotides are TGTGCCAGCAGCGTGGACACGTATGGCTACACCTTC.